The 10 T cell receptor beta chains presented below share a single source sample, sequenced in a study of neoadjuvant nivolumab and ipilimumab in lung cancer. The protocol was immunoSEQ multiplex PCR, while the TCRdb copy is restricted to in-frame clones and leaves out a portion. The table includes 15,000 to 20,000 clones, 65% to 85% detected once. Sample: tumor tissue, taken after neoadjuvant nivolumab, alone or with ipilimumab, at or shortly before surgery. Receptor source: an adult with non-small cell lung cancer.

The chain combines TRBV7-9 with TRBJ1-5, with a weak D call TRBD1 (5 bases). V was cut by 2 bases and J by 2 bases, with 19 bases left in between. The length of the CDR3 is 18 residues. Germline loops: CDR1 SEHNR, CDR2 FQNEAQ (reference sequence). In DNA form, the CDR3 reads TGTGCCAGCAGCTTAACCCTTGCGAGGGGATGGGGCAATCAGCCCCAGCATTTT. It codes for CASSLTLARGWGNQPQHF.

V is TRBV7-9 and J is TRBJ2-3; D tentatively reads TRBD1 or TRBD2 (5 bases each). The CDR3 totals 14 residues. Germline V CDR1 and CDR2: SEHNR, FQNEAQ (reference sequence). V was cut by 5 bases and J by 5 bases, with 14 bases left in between. The CDR3 DNA reads as TGTGCCAGCAGCCTTGGGACCTTGGGAGATACGCAGTATTTT. The encoded protein is CASSLGTLGDTQYF.

The V gene is TRBV29-1, the J gene TRBJ1-2; 7 bases are a match to TRBD1. Trimming removed 6 bases from V and 2 bases from J; junction bases left unmatched: 6. This CDR3 contains 13 residues. CDR1 is SQVTM and CDR2 is ANQGSEA in the germline V gene. CDR3 DNA: TGCAGCGTGCGACAGGGAGACAACTATGGCTACACCTTC. Translation: CSVRQGDNYGYTF.

This chain links TRBV7-9 with TRBJ2-5; D might be TRBD2 (5 bases). The CDR3 is made up of 15 amino acids. Trimming shortened V by 0 bases and J by 4 bases, and 12 bases separated the two germline ends. Per the germline V gene, CDR1 is SEHNR and CDR2 is FQNEAQ (reference sequence). This CDR3 is CASSLALGATETQYF. The CDR3 DNA is TGTGCCAGCAGCTTAGCCTTGGGAGCCACAGAGACCCAGTACTTC.

The chain recombines TRBV11-2 with TRBJ1-1; D uncertain. The germline gives CDR1 SGHAT, CDR2 FQNNGV. The ends were cut back, 2 bases at V and 4 bases at J, with 5 bases in the middle. The length of the CDR3 is 12 residues. CDR3 bases: TGTGCCAGCAGCTTATGGGGCACTGAAGCTTTCTTT. This encodes CASSLWGTEAFF.

The V gene is TRBV18, the J gene TRBJ2-3; 9 nucleotides match TRBD1. The CDR3 runs to 18 residues. The germline gives CDR1 KGHSH, CDR2 LQKENI. V lost 4 bases, J lost 2 bases, and 13 bases stayed unmatched. The CDR3 nucleotides read TGTGCCAGCTCACGGACCGGGACAGGGTTAAGGGACACAGATACGCAGTATTTT. It encodes CASSRTGTGLRDTDTQYF.

This clone was seen a few times. This chain joins TRBV13 and TRBJ1-1; no clear D gene. The V end lost 0 bases, the J end lost 2 bases, and 7 bases lay between the germline ends. CDR1 is PRHDT, CDR2 FYEKMQ, per germline (reference sequence). The CDR3 is 14 amino acids. The CDR3 coding sequence is TGTGCCAGCAGCTTAGGTTCAGGTAACACTGAAGCTTTCTTT. Translated, it gives CASSLGSGNTEAFF. Complete variable domain (other parts from reference TRBV13 and TRBJ1-1): AAGVIQSPRHLIKEKRETATLKCYPIPRHDTVYWYQQGPGQDPQFLISFYEKMQSDKGSIPDRFSAQQFSDYHSELNMSSLELGDSALYFCASSLGSGNTEAFFGQGTRLTVV.

This clone has just one count. The chain combines TRBV2 with TRBJ2-1; D is uncertain. Germline lookup yields CDR1 SNHLY and CDR2 FYNNEI. The CDR3 extends over 8 amino acids. Deletions cut 2 bases from V and 14 bases from J, with 1 base between. CDR3 sequence (DNA): TGTGCCAGCAGTGAAAAGTTCTTC. Translation: CASSEKFF. Drawing the rest from reference TRBV2 and TRBJ2-1, the complete variable domain is EPEVTQTPSHQVTQMGQEVILRCVPISNHLYFYWYRQILGQKVEFLVSFYNNEISEKSEIFDDQFSVERPDGSNFTLKIRSTKLEDSAMYFCASSEKFFGPGTRLTVL.

The rearrangement uses TRBV6-5 and TRBJ2-7; D is perhaps TRBD1 (6 bases). The V end was cut by 0 bases, the J end by 4 bases, with 13 bases between. Germline CDR1 MNHEY, CDR2 SVGAGI. The CDR3 covers 15 residues. The CDR3 spells CASSYSPRGMYEQYF. CDR3 DNA sequence: TGTGCCAGCAGTTACTCTCCCAGGGGTATGTACGAGCAGTACTTC.

This clone was seen once. This chain links TRBV29-1 with TRBJ1-1, with D perhaps TRBD1 (6 bases). In germline, CDR1 is SQVTM, CDR2 ANQGSEA. The CDR3 is made up of 13 amino acids. V shed 7 bases and J shed 8 bases, with 20 bases lying between them. The CDR3 loop reads CSGTSWGAGEAFF. CDR3 in DNA: TGCAGCGGGACCTCTTGGGGGGCGGGGGAAGCTTTCTTT. Filled out from reference TRBV29-1 and TRBJ1-1, the complete variable domain reads SAVISQKPSRDICQRGTSLTIQCQVDSQVTMMFWYRQQPGQSLTLIATANQGSEATYESGFVIDKFPISRPNLTFSTLTVSNMSPEDSSIYLCSGTSWGAGEAFFGQGTRLTVV.